The 15 T cell receptor beta chains given below trace back to one sample, sequenced in a study of blood T cell repertoires in COVID-19. Sequencing was performed with immunoSEQ multiplex PCR; in TCRdb, only in-frame clones are kept and a portion is missing. The sample shows 55,000 to 65,000 clones, 80% to 90% of them seen only once. Specimen: peripheral blood. These receptors all stem from a woman aged 60-70 years with acute or convalescent COVID-19.

The chain has TRBV6-5 and TRBJ1-2; a weak D match, TRBD1 (6 bases). This CDR3 has 16 residues. Germline V CDR1 and CDR2: MNHEY, SVGAGI. Trimming left V 0 bases short and J 0 bases short, with 11 bases between. The CDR3 here is CASSYSQGTPNYGYTF. The CDR3, as DNA: TGTGCCAGCAGTTACTCCCAGGGGACACCTAACTATGGCTACACCTTC.

The chain carries TRBV18 and TRBJ2-1; tentatively, D is TRBD1 (5 bases). The V and J ends lost 8 bases and 0 bases respectively, with 14 bases between them. The germline CDR1 and CDR2 sequences are KGHSH and LQKENI. The CDR3 loop spans 15 amino acids. The CDR3 reads CASTMDTSSYNEQFF. CDR3 nucleotides: TGTGCCAGCACGATGGACACCAGCTCCTACAATGAGCAGTTCTTC.

V and J are TRBV6-1 and TRBJ2-7, with 8 bases that match TRBD2. CDR1 and CDR2 (germline): MNHNS, SASEGT. This CDR3 comprises 15 residues. V lost 1 base to trimming and J lost 7 bases; unmatched junction nucleotides: 9. In nucleotides, the CDR3 is TGTGCCAGCAGTGAAGTGGCGGGGGGCACGAAGGAGCAGTACTTC. Protein product: CASSEVAGGTKEQYF.

As concerns this clone: Other DNA sequences in this sample translate to the same CDR3. This chain links TRBV7-9 with TRBJ2-3; unclear D gene. The CDR3 covers 12 residues. Per the germline V gene, CDR1 is SEHNR and CDR2 is FQNEAQ (reference sequence). V lost 5 bases, J lost 0 bases, and 3 bases lay in between. CDR3: CASSRSTDTQYF. The CDR3 nucleotides read TGTGCCAGCAGCCGTAGCACAGATACGCAGTATTTT.

The sample holds a few counts of this clone. This sequence joins TRBV10-3 and TRBJ2-2, with D perhaps TRBD2 (6 bases). CDR3 length: 14 amino acids. V shed 7 bases and J shed 6 bases, with 15 bases lying between them. Germline V CDR1 and CDR2: ENHRY, SYGVKD. CDR3 sequence (DNA): TGTGCCATCACCCTCGCCAGGGAGGCCGGGGAGCTGTTTTTT. Its translation is CAITLAREAGELFF.

V is TRBV2 and J is TRBJ1-1, with D possibly TRBD1 on 5 matching bases. The CDR3 runs to 14 residues. The V gene's germline CDR1 is SNHLY and CDR2 FYNNEI. V gave up 3 bases and J gave up 3 bases, with 11 bases separating them. The CDR3 sequence is CASSEEAGHTEAFF. The DNA for the CDR3 is TGTGCCAGCAGTGAGGAGGCGGGGCACACTGAAGCTTTCTTT.

Turning to this clone: In the same sample, other DNA sequences code for this CDR3. The V and J genes are TRBV9 and TRBJ1-2; 7 bases are a match to TRBD1. Germline values: CDR1 SGDLS, CDR2 YYNGEE. CDR3 length equals 14 residues. Unmatched junction bases numbered 4, after V lost 0 bases and J lost 5 bases. Here the CDR3 DNA reads TGTGCCAGCAGCGTAGTAGCAGGGGGGTATGGCTACACCTTC. It yields the protein CASSVVAGGYGYTF. The full variable domain, in which reference TRBV9 and TRBJ1-2 provide the parts outside the CDR3, is DSGVTQTPKHLITATGQRVTLRCSPRSGDLSVYWYQQSLDQGLQFLIQYYNGEERAKGNILERFSAQQFPDLHSELNLSSLELGDSALYFCASSVVAGGYGYTFGSGTRLTVV.

The chain carries TRBV11-2 and TRBJ2-3; 9 positions match TRBD1. The CDR3 totals 15 residues. J was trimmed by 4 bases and V by 5 bases; bases with no gene match: 7. The germline V gene encodes CDR1 SGHAT and CDR2 FQNNGV. The CDR3 region has the DNA TGTGCCAGCAGCCAGGAGACAGGGGGACCAGATACGCAGTATTTT. Translation: CASSQETGGPDTQYF.

The V gene is TRBV5-6, the J gene TRBJ2-5, with D unresolved. Germline CDR1 and CDR2: SGHDT and YYEEEE. The CDR3 spans 11 residues. Trimming took off 4 bases at V and 2 bases at J, with 3 bases between the two ends. DNA of the CDR3: TGTGCCAGCAGCCGGCAAGAGACCCAGTACTTC. Its protein is CASSRQETQYF.

The chain joins TRBV12-3 or TRBV12-4 to TRBJ1-2, with unresolved D. V lost 2 bases and J lost 7, with 8 bases in between. This CDR3 spans 12 amino acids. The CDR3 here is CASSLSSGGYTF. The DNA for the CDR3 is TGTGCCAGCAGTTTATCCAGTGGTGGCTACACCTTC.

This chain joins TRBV7-3 and TRBJ2-3; maybe TRBD2 (5 bases). The V end lost 7 bases, the J end lost 5 bases, and 13 bases lay between the germline ends. The CDR3 contains 13 residues. Germline CDR1 is SGHTA and CDR2 is FQGTGA. The DNA for the CDR3 is TGTGCCAGCACCCTAGCCCCCGGAGATACGCAGTATTTT. This gives the protein CASTLAPGDTQYF.

The J gene is TRBJ1-1, the V gene TRBV6-5, with D hard to call. CDR3 size: 14 residues. Germline CDR1 is MNHEY and CDR2 is SVGAGI. V lost 2 bases, J lost 4 bases, and 11 bases lay in between. The CDR3 reads CASSYADGRTEAFF. The CDR3 DNA sequence: TGTGCCAGCAGTTACGCAGATGGGCGCACTGAAGCTTTCTTT.

This rearrangement joins TRBV6-5 to TRBJ1-1; D call uncertain. In germline, CDR1 is MNHEY, CDR2 SVGAGI. This CDR3 contains 16 residues. Trimming stripped 0 bases from V and 0 bases from J, with 11 bases between. CDR3 sequence reads: CASSYSNPQVNTEAFF. The CDR3 DNA follows: TGTGCCAGCAGTTACTCCAACCCCCAGGTGAACACTGAAGCTTTCTTT.

This clone was detected only once. This chain links TRBV11-2 with TRBJ1-1, with a possible D match to TRBD1 (6 bases). Trimming cost V 5 bases and J 5 bases, with 15 bases left between them. Per the germline V gene, CDR1 is SGHAT and CDR2 is FQNNGV. The CDR3 covers 14 residues. The CDR3 DNA is TGTGCCAGCAGCATAGCGCAGGGGCGGACTGAAGCTTTCTTT. Translated, it gives CASSIAQGRTEAFF.

The chain combines TRBV5-1 with TRBJ1-3; weak D call: TRBD1 (5 bases). CDR3 length: 14 amino acids. Germline V CDR1 and CDR2: SGHRS, YFSETQ. Trimming pared 0 bases from V and 1 base from J, leaving 5 bases between. As DNA, the CDR3 is TGCGCCAGCAGCTTGGACAGGTCTGGAAACACCATATATTTT. This translates into CASSLDRSGNTIYF.